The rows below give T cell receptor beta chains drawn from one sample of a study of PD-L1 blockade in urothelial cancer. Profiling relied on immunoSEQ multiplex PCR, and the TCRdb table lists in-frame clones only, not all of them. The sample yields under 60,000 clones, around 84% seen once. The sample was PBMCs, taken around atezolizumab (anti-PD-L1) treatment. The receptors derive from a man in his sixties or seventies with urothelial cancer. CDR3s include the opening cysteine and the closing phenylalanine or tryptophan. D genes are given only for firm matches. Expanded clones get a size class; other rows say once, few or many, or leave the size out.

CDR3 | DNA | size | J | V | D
CASSLELAGGLNEQFF | TGTGCCAGCAGCTTGGAATTGGCGGGAGGCCTCAATGAGCAGTTCTTC | - | TRBJ2-1 | TRBV5-4 | TRBD2
CASSYSAGRYGYTF | TGTGCCAGCAGTTACTCGGCAGGGCGGTATGGCTACACCTTC | - | TRBJ1-2 | TRBV6-5 | -
CASSQDIGGNTEAFF | TGCGCCAGCAGCCAAGACATAGGGGGTAACACTGAAGCTTTCTTT | - | TRBJ1-1 | TRBV4-3 | -
CASSPLSGTSPYNEQFF | TGCGCCAGCAGCCCGTTATCCGGGACTAGCCCTTACAATGAGCAGTTCTTC | - | TRBJ2-1 | TRBV4-1 | TRBD2
CASSPLSGGGEKLFF | TGTGCCAGCAGCCCTCTCTCAGGGGGAGGTGAAAAACTGTTTTTT | - | TRBJ1-4 | TRBV9 | TRBD1
CASSLFNGGTSTYGYTF | TGTGCCAGCAGCTTGTTTAACGGGGGAACGTCGACCTATGGCTACACCTTC | - | TRBJ1-2 | TRBV5-6 | -
CASSSMRFSSYEQYF | TGTGCCAGCAGCTCTATGCGGTTCAGCTCCTACGAGCAGTACTTC | once | TRBJ2-7 | TRBV5-6 | -
CASSPPAFYERQYF | TGTGCCAGCTCACCTCCGGCGTTTTACGAGCGGCAGTACTTC | - | TRBJ2-7 | TRBV18 | -
CASSAGTDTQYF | TGTGCCAGCAGCGCCGGGACAGATACGCAGTATTTT | - | TRBJ2-3 | TRBV7-2 | -
CASKTTGRGEQYF | TGTGCCAGCAAAACAACCGGACGGGGCGAGCAGTACTTC | - | TRBJ2-7 | TRBV6-5 | -
CASSATRAGEQFF | TGTGCCAGCAGCGCTACGCGGGCCGGTGAGCAGTTCTTC | - | TRBJ2-1 | TRBV7-2 | -
CASSQTTGGAGEKLFF | TGCGCCAGCAGCCAAACGACAGGGGGCGCCGGCGAAAAACTGTTTTTT | - | TRBJ1-4 | TRBV4-3 | TRBD1
CASSLGTSGGEQFF | TGTGCCAGCAGCTTGGGGACTAGCGGAGGGGAGCAGTTCTTC | - | TRBJ2-1 | TRBV5-4 | TRBD2
CASSTQGSGNTIYF | TGTGCCAGCTCAACCCAGGGTTCAGGAAACACCATATATTTT | few | TRBJ1-3 | TRBV18 | -
CASSPDRGFSEAFF | TGTGCCAGCAGCCCGGACAGGGGTTTCTCTGAAGCTTTCTTT | once | TRBJ1-1 | TRBV2 | TRBD1
CASSLTRDGGVKLFF | TGTGCCAGCAGCTTAACGCGAGACGGCGGGGTAAAACTGTTTTTT | few | TRBJ1-4 | TRBV7-2 | -
CASSPGSSAMYEQYF | TGTGCCAGCAGCCCGGGGTCTAGCGCCATGTACGAGCAGTACTTC | - | TRBJ2-7 | TRBV11-3 | -
CASSLGLAEETQYF | TGTGCCAGCAGCTTAGGTCTAGCGGAGGAGACCCAGTACTTC | - | TRBJ2-5 | TRBV7-9 | TRBD2
CASSFSSTDTQYF | TGTGCCAGCAGCTTTTCGAGCACAGATACGCAGTATTTT | - | TRBJ2-3 | TRBV7-9 | -
CSVGLVKETQYF | TGCAGCGTTGGGCTCGTAAAGGAGACCCAGTACTTC | - | TRBJ2-5 | TRBV29-1 | -
CASSLQGSYGYTF | TGTGCCAGCAGCTTACAGGGTAGCTATGGCTACACCTTC | - | TRBJ1-2 | TRBV11-1 | -
CASSTREVFGYTF | TGTGCCAGTAGCACTAGGGAAGTCTTCGGCTACACCTTC | - | TRBJ1-2 | TRBV19 | -